What follows is one T cell receptor beta chain and its context. The antigen is unknown. This entry is derived from a study of OX40 agonist ivuxolimab in advanced cancers. Study-wide context: Ivuxolimab, which patients received intravenously every 2 weeks, was dosed at 0.01 to 10 mg/kg. Three partial responders included one hepatocellular carcinoma patient and two cutaneous melanoma patients. Study findings and constraints: Both blood CD4+ and CD8+ T cells showed clonal growth by week 6 at 0.1 to 3.0 mg/kg. With doses of 0.1-3.0 mg/kg, partial responders showed among the lowest clonal expansion.

Germline CDR1 and CDR2: SGHVS and FQNEAQ. V shed 1 base and J shed 1 base, with 4 bases lying between them. The CDR3 consists of 13 residues. Sequenced by immunoSEQ multiplex PCR; TCRdb stores in-frame clones only, minus some. The repertoire holds 40,000 to 45,000 clones, with approximately 80% as singletons. The chain is built from TRBV7-8 and TRBJ1-1; no definite D call. The specimen was CD4+ or CD8+ T cells sorted from blood, collected in a trial of the OX40 agonist ivuxolimab. The clonotype originates from an adult with an advanced solid tumor such as melanoma, head and neck, liver or kidney cancer. The CDR3 protein is CASSLVENTEAFF. The CDR3 DNA reads as TGTGCCAGCAGCTTAGTTGAGAACACTGAAGCTTTCTTT.